The T cell receptor beta chain under discussion was sequenced for a study of OX40 agonist ivuxolimab in advanced cancers. The protocol was immunoSEQ multiplex PCR, while the TCRdb copy is restricted to in-frame clones and leaves out a portion. Among some 39,000 clones listed, less than 90% were seen once. Study findings and constraints: Partial responders treated at 0.1-3.0 mg/kg exhibited clonal expansion among the lowest measured. The work left the antigen specificity of expanded peripheral T cells undetermined. Compared with CD4+, CD8+ T cells on average had more expanded clones.

This clone showed up just once. The antigen is not known. Specimen: CD4+ or CD8+ T cells sorted from blood, collected in a trial of the OX40 agonist ivuxolimab. This clonotype was sampled from an adult with an advanced solid tumor such as melanoma, head and neck, liver or kidney cancer.

In nucleotides, the CDR3 is TGTGCCTGGAGTGTAGCCAGATACAATGAGCAGTTCTTC. Amino acids: CAWSVARYNEQFF. This sequence joins TRBV30 and TRBJ2-1; no reliable D call. Germline V gives CDR1 GTSNPN, CDR2 SVGIG (reference sequence). V was clipped by 0 bases and J by 4 bases, with 7 bases between them. CDR3 length equals 13 residues.